The rows below give T cell receptor beta chains drawn from one sample of a study of blood T cell repertoires in COVID-19. Measured with immunoSEQ multiplex PCR; TCRdb has only the in-frame clones, and not every one. The sample holds approximately 150,000 clones, 82% seen once. The sequencing sample was made of peripheral blood. These receptors all stem from a woman in her seventies with acute or convalescent COVID-19. Each CDR3 is given with its conserved first and last residue. D genes are given only for firm matches. The listing skips clone size in some rows; elsewhere it reads once, few, many or a size class.

V	D	J	size	CDR3	DNA
TRBV7-9	TRBD2	TRBJ2-1	.	CASSLTTGTRDRNEQFF	TGTGCCAGCAGCTTAACTACCGGGACTAGGGACCGAAATGAGCAGTTCTTC
TRBV25-1	TRBD1	TRBJ2-1	.	CASREQGLNNEQFF	TGTGCCAGCAGGGAACAGGGGCTCAACAATGAGCAGTTCTTC
TRBV28	.	TRBJ1-2	few	CASSLPVLNYGYTF	TGTGCCAGCAGTTTGCCAGTTTTAAACTATGGCTACACCTTC
TRBV28	.	TRBJ1-1	.	CASSFYARPGQGYTEAFF	TGTGCCAGCAGTTTCTACGCCCGACCTGGGCAGGGCTACACTGAAGCTTTCTTT
TRBV21-1	.	TRBJ1-1	.	CASSKFTGPNTEAFF	TGTGCCAGCAGCAAGTTTACAGGGCCCAACACTGAAGCTTTCTTT
TRBV9	.	TRBJ1-2	.	CASSQVGGGYTF	TGTGCCAGCAGCCAGGTGGGGGGTGGCTACACCTTC
TRBV12-2	.	TRBJ1-5	.	CASRLANTGTVNQPQHF	TGTGCAAGTCGCTTAGCAAATACCGGGACAGTCAATCAGCCCCAGCATTTT
TRBV5-3	.	TRBJ2-7	.	CARSVVGYEQYF	TGTGCCAGAAGCGTAGTTGGCTACGAGCAGTACTTC
TRBV19	TRBD1	TRBJ1-2	.	CASSMSGQGIDGYTF	TGTGCCAGTAGTATGTCGGGACAGGGGATAGACGGCTACACCTTC
TRBV10-3	.	TRBJ1-1	.	CAISESRGGESEAFF	TGTGCCATCAGTGAGTCGCGGGGAGGGGAGAGTGAAGCTTTCTTT
TRBV7-2	TRBD2	TRBJ2-3	.	CASSLGGSGRGDTQYF	TGTGCCAGCAGCTTAGGTGGTAGCGGGAGAGGGGATACGCAGTATTTT
TRBV5-1	.	TRBJ2-6	.	CASSRSGTYGSGANVLTF	TGCGCCAGCAGTCGGTCCGGGACATATGGCTCTGGGGCCAACGTCCTGACTTTC
TRBV21-1	.	TRBJ2-7	.	CASSYHSNRNYEQYF	TGTGCCAGCAGCTACCACAGTAACAGGAACTACGAGCAGTACTTC
TRBV21-1	.	TRBJ2-7	once	CASSKAGSGRTYEQYF	TGTGCCAGCAGCAAAGCGGGAAGCGGGAGAACCTACGAGCAGTACTTC
TRBV9	.	TRBJ2-5	.	CASSVGALETQYF	TGTGCCAGCAGCGTAGGGGCGTTAGAGACCCAGTACTTC
TRBV3-1/TRBV3-2	TRBD1	TRBJ2-5	.	CASSRQGGQETQYF	TGTGCCAGCAGCAGACAGGGGGGGCAAGAGACCCAGTACTTC
TRBV28	TRBD2	TRBJ2-7	few	CASSFLTSGKREQYF	TGTGCCAGCAGTTTTTTGACTAGCGGGAAACGCGAGCAGTACTTC
TRBV6-2/TRBV6-3	TRBD1	TRBJ1-2	few	CASSTQGAFRGYTF	TGTGCCAGCAGTACACAGGGGGCGTTCCGTGGCTACACCTTC
TRBV30	.	TRBJ1-1	.	CAWQKNPNTEAFF	TGTGCCTGGCAGAAAAATCCGAACACTGAAGCTTTCTTT
TRBV7-2	.	TRBJ2-7	.	CASSLVGTGSYEQYF	TGTGCCAGCAGCTTAGTGGGTACAGGGTCCTACGAGCAGTACTTC
TRBV28	TRBD1	TRBJ1-1	.	CASRTGVSEAFF	TGTGCCAGCCGAACAGGGGTTTCTGAAGCTTTCTTT
TRBV6-5	TRBD1	TRBJ2-7	.	CASRMDRTYEQYF	TGTGCCAGCAGGATGGACAGGACCTACGAGCAGTACTTC
TRBV20-1	TRBD1	TRBJ1-2	.	CSASRRIPIRGLYGYTF	TGCAGTGCTAGTCGAAGAATTCCGATCAGGGGGCTGTATGGCTACACCTTC
TRBV7-2	.	TRBJ1-4	.	CASKAVDGRLFF	TGTGCCAGCAAGGCCGTTGATGGGAGACTGTTTTTT
TRBV29-1	TRBD1	TRBJ2-7	.	CSVRDRAYEQYF	TGCAGCGTCCGGGACAGGGCCTACGAGCAGTACTTC
TRBV6-1	.	TRBJ1-1	.	CASSENRAANTEAFF	TGTGCCAGCAGTGAAAACAGGGCTGCGAACACTGAAGCTTTCTTT
TRBV5-1	.	TRBJ1-2	.	CASSLEPAANYGYTF	TGCGCCAGCAGCTTGGAGCCAGCGGCTAACTATGGCTACACCTTC
TRBV7-2	.	TRBJ1-3	.	CASSLAGSRSGNTIYF	TGTGCCAGCAGCTTAGCTGGGAGCAGGTCTGGAAACACCATATATTTT
TRBV19	TRBD1	TRBJ1-1	few	CASRKGQGDGNTEAFF	TGTGCCAGTAGAAAGGGACAGGGGGACGGGAACACTGAAGCTTTCTTT
TRBV7-9	.	TRBJ1-4	few	CASSSTRSSGTNEKLFF	TGTGCCAGCAGCTCTACGCGGTCCTCGGGAACTAATGAAAAACTGTTTTTT
TRBV6-5	.	TRBJ1-2	.	CASSYREGYGYTF	TGTGCCAGCAGTTACAGGGAGGGCTATGGCTACACCTTC
TRBV5-1	.	TRBJ1-1	.	CASSLSPGDYTEAFF	TGCGCCAGCAGCTTGTCACCAGGGGATTACACTGAAGCTTTCTTT
TRBV30	TRBD1	TRBJ1-4	.	CAWSGQVNEKLFF	TGTGCCTGGAGCGGACAGGTTAATGAAAAACTGTTTTTT
TRBV4-3	.	TRBJ2-7	.	CASSQDLRDEQYF	TGCGCCAGCAGCCAAGATCTGAGGGACGAGCAGTACTTC
TRBV5-6	.	TRBJ2-3	few	CASSLVVEGTQYF	TGTGCCAGCAGCTTGGTCGTGGAGGGTACGCAGTATTTT
TRBV2	.	TRBJ1-2	.	CASSGGTGNYGYTF	TGTGCCAGCAGTGGCGGGACGGGAAACTATGGCTACACCTTC
TRBV7-2	TRBD1	TRBJ2-1	once	CASSQSRDRGHEQFF	TGTGCCAGCAGCCAAAGCCGGGACAGGGGGCATGAGCAGTTCTTC
TRBV19	TRBD1	TRBJ1-6	.	CASSPDRGNSPLHF	TGTGCCAGTAGTCCAGACAGGGGCAATTCACCCCTCCACTTT
TRBV28	.	TRBJ2-1	.	CASFRDRGSSGSNEQFF	TGTGCCAGCTTCCGGGACAGGGGTTCTAGCGGGAGCAATGAGCAGTTCTTC
TRBV5-1	TRBD2	TRBJ2-7	.	CASSLAGGGAFYEQYF	TGCGCCAGCAGCTTGGCCGGCGGGGGGGCCTTTTACGAGCAGTACTTC
TRBV7-2	TRBD2	TRBJ2-5	few	CASSSGGRAAETQYF	TGTGCCAGCAGCTCGGGCGGGAGGGCCGCAGAGACCCAGTACTTC
TRBV30	.	TRBJ1-5	.	CAWSSGPAQHF	TGTGCCTGGAGTAGCGGGCCAGCCCAGCATTTT
TRBV7-9	TRBD1	TRBJ2-7	few	CASSFLSGGFSVSEQYF	TGTGCCAGCAGCTTTTTGTCAGGGGGCTTTTCCGTATCCGAGCAGTACTTC
TRBV7-9	.	TRBJ1-2	.	CASSFSRVEYYYGYTF	TGTGCCAGCAGCTTCTCCCGTGTTGAGTACTACTATGGCTACACCTTC
TRBV15	.	TRBJ1-5	.	CATSSRRDSNQPQHF	TGTGCCACCAGCAGCCGGAGAGATAGCAATCAGCCCCAGCATTTT
TRBV15	.	TRBJ1-5	once	CATSREGQGYHQPQHF	TGTGCCACCAGCAGAGAAGGGCAGGGGTACCATCAGCCCCAGCATTTT
TRBV7-2	TRBD1	TRBJ1-2	once	CASSSDRGRHGYTF	TGTGCCAGCAGCTCCGACAGGGGGCGACATGGCTACACCTTC
TRBV11-3	.	TRBJ2-7	few	CASARTSYEQYF	TGTGCCAGCGCGAGGACATCCTACGAGCAGTACTTC
TRBV7-6	.	TRBJ1-3	.	CASSFYRESSGNTIYF	TGTGCCAGCAGCTTTTACAGGGAAAGCTCTGGAAACACCATATATTTT
TRBV10-3	TRBD1	TRBJ1-1	.	CAISGQGRDTEAFF	TGTGCCATCAGTGGACAGGGAAGGGACACTGAAGCTTTCTTT
TRBV2	.	TRBJ2-7	.	CASSEGGGGEQYF	TGTGCCAGCAGTGAAGGTGGGGGCGGCGAGCAGTACTTC